Below, 16 T cell receptor beta chains from the same sample are listed, as sequenced in a study of shared clonotypes between healthy human individuals. Libraries were prepared by immunoSEQ multiplex PCR; TCRdb keeps only in-frame clonotypes and omits some of them. The profile shows about 2,500,000 clones, more than 80% of them singletons. Sequencing input: naive CD4+ T cells sorted from blood. Subset described: CD45RA+ positively selected. The receptors were sampled from a man aged 18 to 30 in good health.

The chain is built from TRBV29-1 and TRBJ1-1; tentatively, D is TRBD1 (5 bases). Trimming shortened V by 4 bases and J by 9 bases, and 18 bases separated the two germline ends. The CDR3 length is 13 residues. Germline V gene sequence: CDR1 SQVTM, CDR2 ANQGSEA. The CDR3 DNA follows: TGCAGCGTTGTAACGGAAGGGGTCGGAAAAGCTTTCTTT. Amino acid sequence: CSVVTEGVGKAFF.

This clone occurred a few times. The V call is TRBV19, the J call TRBJ1-4; D is unclear. Trimming left V 7 bases short and J 4 bases short, with 13 bases between. The CDR3 spans 14 residues. The germline CDR1 and CDR2 sequences are LNHDA and SQIVND (reference sequence). CDR3: CASTPRPNNEKLFF. The CDR3, as DNA: TGTGCCAGTACCCCTCGTCCGAATAATGAAAAACTGTTTTTT.

The chain uses TRBV7-2 and TRBJ2-6; D not resolved. The V end lost 4 bases, the J end lost 0 bases, and 7 bases lay between the germline ends. CDR3 length: 15 residues. The V gene's germline CDR1 is SGHTA and CDR2 FQGNSA. The CDR3 region is CASSSHYSGANVLTF. CDR3 nucleotide sequence: TGTGCCAGCAGCTCCCACTACTCTGGGGCCAACGTCCTGACTTTC. Using reference TRBV7-2 and TRBJ2-6 for the parts outside the CDR3, the full variable domain is GAGVSQSPSNKVTEKGKDVELRCDPISGHTALYWYRQSLGQGLEFLIYFQGNSAPDKSGLPSDRFSAERTGGSVSTLTIQRTQQEDSAVYLCASSSHYSGANVLTFGAGSRLTVL.

A word on this clone: The same CDR3 can be traced to other DNA sequences in this sample. This chain uses TRBV5-1 with TRBJ1-5, with D tentatively TRBD1 (6 bases). The CDR3 totals 13 residues. V dropped 5 bases and J dropped 7 bases, with 13 bases sitting between them. CDR1 and CDR2 from the germline V gene are SGHRS and YFSETQ. This CDR3 is CASSLGAGQPQHF. CDR3 nucleotides: TGCGCCAGCAGTCTGGGGGCCGGCCAGCCCCAGCATTTT.

V gene TRBV7-9 combines with J gene TRBJ1-2, with TRBD1 as a possible D gene (5 bases). The CDR3 runs to 15 residues. The ends were cut back, 0 bases at V and 8 bases at J, with 16 bases in the middle. CDR1 is SEHNR, CDR2 FQNEAQ, per germline (reference sequence). This CDR3 reads CASSLAVRIGGGYTF. In DNA, the CDR3 is TGTGCCAGCAGCTTAGCGGTGAGGATCGGGGGAGGCTACACCTTC.

V and J are TRBV6-1 and TRBJ2-7; the D gene is possibly TRBD1 (6 bases). Germline V gene sequence: CDR1 MNHNS, CDR2 SASEGT. V shed 5 bases and J shed 2 bases, with 7 bases lying between them. This CDR3 region has 12 residues. The CDR3 nucleotides read TGTGCCAGCAGTTGGACAGCCTACGAGCAGTACTTC. Translating it yields CASSWTAYEQYF.

The J gene is TRBJ2-3, the V gene TRBV28; D is unresolved. The V end was cut by 3 bases, the J end by 2 bases, with 12 bases between. The CDR3 runs 15 residues. Germline CDR1 reads MDHEN; CDR2 reads SYDVKM. The CDR3 coding sequence is TGTGCCAGCAGTTTCGCAGTGGGGAACACAGATACGCAGTATTTT. It encodes CASSFAVGNTDTQYF.

V gene TRBV30 combines with J gene TRBJ1-2, with D uncertain. The CDR3 covers 11 residues. Germline CDR1 and CDR2: GTSNPN and SVGIG (reference sequence). Trimming left V 1 base short and J 7 bases short, with 7 bases between. The DNA for the CDR3 is TGTGCCTGGAGTGGCCCAGCTGGCTACACCTTC. This codes for CAWSGPAGYTF. The full variable domain, in which reference TRBV30 and TRBJ1-2 provide the parts outside the CDR3, is SQTIHQWPATLVQPVGSPLSLECTVEGTSNPNLYWYRQAAGRGLQLLFYSVGIGQISSEVPQNLSASRPQDRQFILSSKKLLLSDSGFYLCAWSGPAGYTFGSGTRLTVV.

The chain joins TRBV6-5 to TRBJ2-5; D is perhaps TRBD2 (5 bases). Germline V gene sequence: CDR1 MNHEY, CDR2 SVGAGI. Trimming removed 6 bases at V and 5 bases at J, with 13 bases between. The CDR3 has 13 amino acids. CDR3 residues: CASRGSEVETQYF. The CDR3 DNA sequence: TGTGCCAGCAGAGGGAGTGAAGTGGAGACCCAGTACTTC.

V is TRBV4-2 and J is TRBJ2-3; perhaps TRBD2 as D (6 bases). Germline CDR1 reads LGHNA; CDR2 reads YNFKEQ. The CDR3 is made up of 17 amino acids. V lost 3 bases and J 3 bases, leaving 19 bases between the germline ends. As DNA, the CDR3 is TGTGCCAGCAGCCAGGAATTCCGGGGGTACGAAACAGATACGCAGTATTTT. Its translation is CASSQEFRGYETDTQYF.

The CDR3 sequence: CARIAGGHYEQYF. The CDR3 DNA sequence: TGTGCCCGGATAGCGGGGGGGCACTACGAGCAGTACTTC. V is TRBV30 and J is TRBJ2-7; TRBD2 agrees at 11 bases. CDR3 length: 13 amino acids. The germline V gene has CDR1 GTSNPN and CDR2 SVGIG (reference sequence). Unmatched junction bases numbered 6, after V lost 8 bases and J lost 3 bases.

The CDR3 is CAWAISTPYEQYF. The CDR3 coding sequence is TGTGCCTGGGCCATCTCCACACCCTACGAGCAGTACTTC. This rearrangement joins TRBV30 to TRBJ2-7; D not certain. Germline CDR1 reads GTSNPN; CDR2 reads SVGIG (reference sequence). V gave up 5 bases and J gave up 2 bases, with 13 bases separating them. CDR3 length: 13 residues.

The chain employs TRBV27 and TRBJ1-5; possibly TRBD1 for D (6 bases). CDR3 length equals 16 residues. Germline assignment: CDR1 MNHEY and CDR2 SMNVEV (reference sequence). Trimming pared 3 bases from V and 5 bases from J, leaving 17 bases between. CDR3 DNA sequence: TGTGCCAGCAGTTTCTCAGGGGCTTGGACTGATCAGCCCCAGCATTTT. It yields the protein CASSFSGAWTDQPQHF.

The chain is built from TRBV11-2 and TRBJ2-3; 7 bases line up with TRBD1. V lost 5 bases, J lost 1 base, and 6 bases stayed unmatched. The CDR3 consists of 15 residues. Germline V CDR1 and CDR2: SGHAT, FQNNGV. This CDR3 is CASSRQGSGTDTQYF. For the CDR3, the DNA is TGTGCCAGCAGCCGACAGGGCTCGGGCACAGATACGCAGTATTTT.

V and J are TRBV7-9 and TRBJ1-4; TRBD1 matches at 7 bases. Per germline, CDR1 SEHNR and CDR2 FQNEAQ (reference sequence). The CDR3 consists of 14 residues. J was trimmed by 5 bases and V by 5 bases; bases with no gene match: 5. CDR3 amino acids: CASSAGTENEKLFF. CDR3 nucleotide sequence: TGTGCCAGCAGCGCCGGGACAGAGAATGAAAAACTGTTTTTT. Full variable domain (missing parts from reference TRBV7-9 and TRBJ1-4): DTGVSQNPRHKITKRGQNVTFRCDPISEHNRLYWYRQTLGQGPEFLTYFQNEAQLEKSRLLSDRFSAERPKGSFSTLEIQRTEQGDSAMYLCASSAGTENEKLFFGSGTQLSVL.

This clone was counted once. The chain employs TRBV2 and TRBJ2-5, with D uncertain. V was trimmed by 6 bases and J by 5 bases, leaving 7 bases between them. The germline CDR1 and CDR2 sequences are SNHLY and FYNNEI. The CDR3 is 11 amino acids. CDR3 loop: CASSWLETQYF. CDR3 DNA sequence: TGTGCCAGCAGCTGGTTGGAGACCCAGTACTTC.